The sequence of this T cell receptor (beta chain) was determined in a study of a mutant IDH1 vaccine in newly diagnosed glioma. Overall study context: Antecedent treatment encompassed radiotherapy, temozolomide, or their combination; the majority received both.

Generated by immunoSEQ multiplex PCR, the TCRdb table keeps only in-frame clones and is missing some. The data show 85,000 to 100,000 clones, approximately 83% seen once. The germline CDR1 and CDR2 sequences are SGHRS and YFSETQ. V gave up 4 bases and J gave up 3 bases, with 14 bases separating them. The length of the CDR3 is 14 residues. Time point of the sample: baseline, week 1 (first vaccination visit). Treatment: pre-vaccination baseline after standard-of-care therapy. Sample: PBMCs, taken from a glioma patient treated with radiotherapy, temozolomide or both. This chain uses TRBV5-1 with TRBJ2-7, with D perhaps being TRBD1 or TRBD2 (5 bases each). The sequence came from a woman in her forties or fifties with glioma. The CDR3 coding sequence is TGCGCCAGCAGCCCGGGACGCACGGACTACGAGCAGTACTTC. This translates into CASSPGRTDYEQYF.